There are a few counts of the clone carrying this TCR beta chain. This record belongs to a study of blood T cell repertoires in COVID-19. As for the study in general: The United States, Italy and Spain were the sources of the acute and convalescent COVID-19 samples. The analysed material was cDNA or gDNA that came from T cells, B-cell-depleted T cells, or PBMCs.

Methods used by the authors: Amplification from reference gene primers served as the basis for estimated nucleated cell counts. The table came from immunoSEQ multiplex PCR; TCRdb's copy has only in-frame clones and leaves some out. The D gene and trimming were derived from the DNA, and the V and J assignments and clone size from that table. The sample lists roughly 230,000 clones, 65% to 85% seen once, with roughly 9.4% in the top ten. In germline, CDR1 is SGDLS, CDR2 YYNGEE. V gave up 0 bases and J gave up 2 bases, with 12 bases separating them. CDR3 length: 15 amino acids. This receptor was identified in a man aged 35-49 years with active or convalescent COVID-19. V usage is TRBV9 and J usage is TRBJ2-7; unclear D gene. The specimen sequenced was peripheral blood. The CDR3 bases are TGTGCCAGCAGCGTAGGCCAGGCAAAAGCCTACGAGCAGTACTTC. Translated: CASSVGQAKAYEQYF.